These T cell receptor beta chains were read from a single sample in a study of cytomegalovirus exposure and HLA in healthy donors. Profiling relied on immunoSEQ multiplex PCR, and the TCRdb table lists in-frame clones only, not all of them. This table holds about 200,000 clones, 82% found once. Sample: PBMCs. These receptors were collected from a woman aged 50 to 60 in good health and CMV-seropositive. CDR3s leave out the opening cysteine and the closing phenylalanine or tryptophan.

j_call,v_call,cdr3_aa
TRBJ2-6,TRBV7-9,ASSGSWANGLT
TRBJ1-1,TRBV9,ASSGTGGNTEAF
TRBJ2-7,TRBV11-3,ASSLEPAYEQY
TRBJ2-2,TRBV12-5,ASASSGRAGELF
TRBJ2-3,TRBV30,AWSVWTSGGTDTQY
TRBJ2-7,TRBV7-9,ASSLGTGVLAYEQY
TRBJ1-5,TRBV6-1,ASSHTGVQPQH
TRBJ2-2,TRBV2,ASILAQTTNTGELF
TRBJ2-7,TRBV4-1,ASSQDLGGSGRKVEQY
TRBJ2-3,TRBV5-1,ASSLGAHTDTQY
-,TRBV5-4,ASSYRGQGVLLAYEQY
TRBJ2-2,TRBV7-9,SSSLSTGELF
TRBJ2-1,TRBV9,ASTPHSESYNEQF
TRBJ2-2,TRBV5-4,ASSWLGRDNTGELF
TRBJ2-7,TRBV6-1,ASILAGGVSYEQY